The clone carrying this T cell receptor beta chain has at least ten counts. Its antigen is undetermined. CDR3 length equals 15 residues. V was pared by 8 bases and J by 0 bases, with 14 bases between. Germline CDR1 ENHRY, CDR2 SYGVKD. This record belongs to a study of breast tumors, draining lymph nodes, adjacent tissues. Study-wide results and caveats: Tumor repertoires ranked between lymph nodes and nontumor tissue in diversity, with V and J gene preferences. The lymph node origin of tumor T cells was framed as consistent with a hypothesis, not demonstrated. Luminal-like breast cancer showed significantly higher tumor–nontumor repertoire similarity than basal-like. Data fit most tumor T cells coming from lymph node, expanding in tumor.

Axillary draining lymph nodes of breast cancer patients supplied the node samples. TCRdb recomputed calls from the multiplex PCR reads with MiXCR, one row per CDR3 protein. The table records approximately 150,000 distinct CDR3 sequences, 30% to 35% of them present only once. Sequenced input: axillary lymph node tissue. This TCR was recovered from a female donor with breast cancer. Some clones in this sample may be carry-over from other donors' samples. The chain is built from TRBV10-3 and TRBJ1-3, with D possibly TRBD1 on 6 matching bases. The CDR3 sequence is CAIGKGGDSGNTIYF. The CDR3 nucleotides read TGTGCCATCGGTAAAGGGGGGGACTCTGGAAACACCATATATTTT.